This T cell receptor (beta chain) is from a study of Graves' ophthalmopathy and Graves' hyperthyroidism. Regarding the study as a whole: Built on 13 signatures, a model told ophthalmopathy apart from stable hyperthyroidism with approximately 91% sensitivity and 81.08% specificity. Blood contained most expanded thyroid clonotypes exceeding 0.001 frequency.

Patients newly diagnosed with hyperthyroidism, under 2 months' duration, were aged 18 to 65, the study reports. Excluded: other autoimmune disease, uncontrolled infection, pregnancy or lactation. Scientists amplified the TCR beta CDR3 regions from RNA transcripts. The first-round RT-PCR employed HTBI primers together with the Qiagen OneStep RT-PCR kit. A multiplex PCR was then performed as the second round. TCRdb re-called the multiplex PCR reads through MiXCR, storing one row per CDR3 protein. The sample consists of roughly 380,000 distinct CDR3 sequences, 15% of them appearing once. This clonotype has a count of ten or more. As yet, its antigen is unknown. This TCR came from a woman younger than 30 with stable Graves' hyperthyroidism. Sample: peripheral blood.

The CDR3 loop is CASSTEPLRRSQYF. CDR3 nucleotides: TGTGCCAGCAGTACCGAGCCCCTGCGGAGGTCACAGTACTTC. This chain links TRBV12-3 or TRBV12-4 with TRBJ2-4; perhaps TRBD2 as D (5 bases). The CDR3 runs 14 residues. The ends were cut back, 5 bases at V and 13 bases at J, with 21 bases in the middle.